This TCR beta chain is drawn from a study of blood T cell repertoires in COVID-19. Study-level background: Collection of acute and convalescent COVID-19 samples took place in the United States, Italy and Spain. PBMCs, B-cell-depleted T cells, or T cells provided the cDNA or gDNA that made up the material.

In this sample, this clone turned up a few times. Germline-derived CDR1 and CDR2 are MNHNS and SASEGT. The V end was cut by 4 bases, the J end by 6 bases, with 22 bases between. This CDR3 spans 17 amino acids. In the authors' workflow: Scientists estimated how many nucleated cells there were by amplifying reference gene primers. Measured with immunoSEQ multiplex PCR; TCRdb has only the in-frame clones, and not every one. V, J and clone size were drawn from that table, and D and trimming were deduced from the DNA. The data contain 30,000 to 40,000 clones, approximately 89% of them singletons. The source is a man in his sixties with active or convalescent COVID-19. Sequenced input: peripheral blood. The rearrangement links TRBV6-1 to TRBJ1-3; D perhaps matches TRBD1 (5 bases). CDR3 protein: CASSASRSWTYENTIYF. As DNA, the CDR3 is TGTGCCAGCAGTGCCTCACGCAGCTGGACATATGAAAACACCATATATTTT.